This T cell receptor beta chain appears in the sequencing data of a study of T cell repertoires in cytomegalovirus infection. The overall study: Matching HLA type, along with CMV infection, was indicated by public TCR beta signatures. Study-level findings and limits: HLA-C-restricted TCR beta clonotypes specific for CMV led the ex vivo response. Summed public TCR beta family frequency identified CMV carriers bearing the relevant HLA.

Per the germline V gene, CDR1 is KGHDR and CDR2 is SFDVKD. J lost 4 bases, V lost 4 bases, and 2 bases had no gene match. The CDR3 loop spans 15 amino acids. With respect to this clonotype: Its antigen is unknown.

TCRdb reprocessed the reads via MiXCR and lists one record per CDR3 protein. The sample has about 60,000 distinct CDR3 sequences, 33% seen once. Sequenced: PBMCs, sequenced either directly or after in vitro stimulation (not recorded which). The sequence derives from a human donor in good health (CMV status not recorded). Some clones in this sample may be carry-over from other donors' samples. The chain carries TRBV24-1 and TRBJ2-3; TRBD2 agrees at 12 bases. The CDR3 protein is CATSESSGGADTQYF. The CDR3 region has the DNA TGTGCCACCAGTGAATCTAGCGGGGGGGCAGATACGCAGTATTTT.